The present TCR beta chain was sequenced within a study of T-cell reconstitution after alpha-beta-depleted transplantation in children. J was trimmed by 5 bases and V by 4 bases; bases with no gene match: 10. Germline CDR1 and CDR2: SGHRS and YFSETQ. The CDR3 extends over 16 amino acids. TCRbeta library construction was performed incorporating unique molecular identifiers. TCRdb passed the PCR reads through MiXCR, listing each CDR3 protein once. The data hold around 530,000 distinct CDR3 sequences, with roughly 33% observed a single time. The source material was PBMCs from the stem cell graft donor, sampled from the stem cell graft. The J gene is TRBJ2-1, the V gene TRBV5-1; 9 positions agree with TRBD2. This TCR was sampled from a human donor who donated a stem cell graft to a child with aplastic anemia. The CDR3 DNA follows: TGCGCCAGCAGCGGAATAGCGGGAGTTTCCCACAATGAGCAGTTCTTC. Translation: CASSGIAGVSHNEQFF.